This TCR beta chain was captured in a study of CD8+ T cells in alopecia areata. Study-level points and caveats: TCR sharing was clearer in mice than between patients, perhaps partly owing to patient HLA diversity.

Lesional scalp punch biopsies and peripheral blood were collected from alopecia areata patients. After isolation, RNA underwent reverse transcription to generate cDNA as the sequencing template. Sequenced by immunoSEQ multiplex PCR; TCRdb stores in-frame clones only, minus some. The sample records 160,000 or so clones, about 67% being singletons. As regards this clone: Its cognate antigen is unknown.

The origin of this receptor is a human donor with alopecia areata. The source material was CD8+ T cells sorted from blood, sampled at week 0.

As DNA, the CDR3 is TGTGCCAGTAGCCCCAGTCATAATTCACCCCTCCACTTT. Translation: CASSPSHNSPLHF. The V call is TRBV19, the J call TRBJ1-6, with D unclear. CDR3 size: 13 residues. V was pared by 6 bases and J by 5 bases, with 8 bases between. Looked up from germline, CDR1 is LNHDA and CDR2 is SQIVND (reference sequence).